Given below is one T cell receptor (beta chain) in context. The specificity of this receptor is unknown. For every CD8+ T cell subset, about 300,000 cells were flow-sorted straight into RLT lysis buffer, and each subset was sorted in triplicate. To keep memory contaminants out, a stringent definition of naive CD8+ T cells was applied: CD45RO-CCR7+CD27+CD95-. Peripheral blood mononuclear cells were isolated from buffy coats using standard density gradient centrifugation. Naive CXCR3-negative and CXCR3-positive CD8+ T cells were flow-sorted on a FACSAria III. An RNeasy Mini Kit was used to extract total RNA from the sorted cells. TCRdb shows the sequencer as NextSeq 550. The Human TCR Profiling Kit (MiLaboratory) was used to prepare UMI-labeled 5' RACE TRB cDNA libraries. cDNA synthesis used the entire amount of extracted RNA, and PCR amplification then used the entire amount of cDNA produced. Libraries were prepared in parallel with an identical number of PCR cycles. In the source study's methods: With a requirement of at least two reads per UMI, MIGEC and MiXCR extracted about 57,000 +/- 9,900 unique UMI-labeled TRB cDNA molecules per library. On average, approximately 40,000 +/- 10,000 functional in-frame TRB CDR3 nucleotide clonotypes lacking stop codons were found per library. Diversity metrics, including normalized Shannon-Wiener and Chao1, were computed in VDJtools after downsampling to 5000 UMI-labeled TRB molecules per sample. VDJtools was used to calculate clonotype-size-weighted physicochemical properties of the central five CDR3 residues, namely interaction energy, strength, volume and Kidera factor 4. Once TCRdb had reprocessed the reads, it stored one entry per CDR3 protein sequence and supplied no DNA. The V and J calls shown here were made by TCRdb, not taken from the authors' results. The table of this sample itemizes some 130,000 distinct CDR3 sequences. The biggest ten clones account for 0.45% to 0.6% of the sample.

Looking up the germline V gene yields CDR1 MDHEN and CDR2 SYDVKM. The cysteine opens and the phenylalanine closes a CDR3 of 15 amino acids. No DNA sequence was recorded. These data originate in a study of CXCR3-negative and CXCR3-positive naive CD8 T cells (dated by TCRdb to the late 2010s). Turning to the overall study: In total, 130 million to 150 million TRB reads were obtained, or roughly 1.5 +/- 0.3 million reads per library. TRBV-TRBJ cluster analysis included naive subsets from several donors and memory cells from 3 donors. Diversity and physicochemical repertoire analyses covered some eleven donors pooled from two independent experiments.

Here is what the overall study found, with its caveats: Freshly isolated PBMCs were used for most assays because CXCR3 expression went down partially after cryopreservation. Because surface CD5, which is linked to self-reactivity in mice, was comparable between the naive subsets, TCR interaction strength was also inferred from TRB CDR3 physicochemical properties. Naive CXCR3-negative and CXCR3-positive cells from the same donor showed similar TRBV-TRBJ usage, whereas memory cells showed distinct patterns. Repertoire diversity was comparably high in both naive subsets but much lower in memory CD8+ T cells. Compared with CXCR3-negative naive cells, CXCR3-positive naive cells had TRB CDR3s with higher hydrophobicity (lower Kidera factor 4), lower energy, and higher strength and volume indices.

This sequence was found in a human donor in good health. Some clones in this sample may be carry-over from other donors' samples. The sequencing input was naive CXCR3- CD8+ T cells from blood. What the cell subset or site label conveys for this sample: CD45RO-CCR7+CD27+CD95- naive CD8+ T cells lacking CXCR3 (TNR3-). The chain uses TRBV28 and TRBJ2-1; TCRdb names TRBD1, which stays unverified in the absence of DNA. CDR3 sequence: CASSFFAGSANEQFF.